There are a few counts of the clone carrying this T cell receptor (beta chain). Its target is unknown. This sample was taken from a study of blood T cells in healthy people across ages. Study outcomes and limitations: Both higher diversity and more naive CD4+ cells marked long-lived donors when set against aged donors. The donors' CMV status was not determined, possibly confounding changes in expanded clonotypes.

A second PCR of roughly 6 to 12 cycles used a sample-barcoded 5' primer and a J-beta primer mix. TCRdb used MiXCR to reprocess the 5' RACE reads, holding one entry per CDR3 protein. The table shows roughly 800,000 distinct CDR3 sequences, with over 45% occurring only once. Healthy Caucasian individuals from Russia aged roughly 6 to 90 served as donors. V lost 3 bases and J lost 4, with 16 bases in between. This CDR3 contains 14 residues. Germline V gives CDR1 SQVTM, CDR2 ANQGSEA. This clonotype was obtained from a man aged 25-40 years in good health. The rearrangement uses TRBV29-1 and TRBJ2-7; D is unresolved. The material sequenced was blood. CDR3 protein: CSVETSFGVYEQYF. CDR3 bases: TGCAGCGTTGAGACGTCTTTCGGTGTTTACGAGCAGTACTTC.